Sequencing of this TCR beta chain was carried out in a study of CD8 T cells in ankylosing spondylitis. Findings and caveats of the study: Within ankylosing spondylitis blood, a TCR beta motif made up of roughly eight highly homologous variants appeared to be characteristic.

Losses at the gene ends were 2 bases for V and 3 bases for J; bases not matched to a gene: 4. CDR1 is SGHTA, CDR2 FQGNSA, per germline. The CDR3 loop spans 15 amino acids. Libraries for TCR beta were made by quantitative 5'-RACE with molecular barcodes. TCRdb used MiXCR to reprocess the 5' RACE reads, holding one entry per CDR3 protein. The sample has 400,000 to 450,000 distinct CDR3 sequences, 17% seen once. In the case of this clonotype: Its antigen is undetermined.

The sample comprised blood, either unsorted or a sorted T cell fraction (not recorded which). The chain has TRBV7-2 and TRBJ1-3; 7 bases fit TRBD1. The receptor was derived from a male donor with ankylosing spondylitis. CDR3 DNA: TGTGCCAGCAGCTTAAACAGGGGAGTTGGAAACACCATATATTTT. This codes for CASSLNRGVGNTIYF.